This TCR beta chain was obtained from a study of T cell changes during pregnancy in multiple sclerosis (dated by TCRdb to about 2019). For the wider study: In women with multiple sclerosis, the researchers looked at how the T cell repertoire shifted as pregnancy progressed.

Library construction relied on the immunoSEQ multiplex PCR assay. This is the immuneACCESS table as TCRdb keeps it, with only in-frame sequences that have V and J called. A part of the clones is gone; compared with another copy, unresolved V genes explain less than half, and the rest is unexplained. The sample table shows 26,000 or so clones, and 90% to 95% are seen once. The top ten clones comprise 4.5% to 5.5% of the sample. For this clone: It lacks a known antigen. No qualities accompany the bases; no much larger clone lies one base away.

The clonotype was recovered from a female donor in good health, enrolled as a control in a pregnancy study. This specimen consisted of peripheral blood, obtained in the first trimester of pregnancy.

The CDR3 protein sequence reads: CASRTSTEAFF. DNA sequence: TGTGCCAGCCGCACCAGCACTGAAGCTTTCTTT. The chain was built from TRBV19 and TRBJ1-1; no D gene is confidently identified. CDR1 and CDR2 were assigned from the germline V gene (reference sequence) as LNHDA and SQIVND. A distance of 9 bases separates the germline ends of V and J, which lose 9 bases and 4 bases respectively. The CDR3 contains 11 residues, cysteine and phenylalanine counted. Only the CDR3 region is kept as DNA, spanning 33 bases read in frame from base 1.